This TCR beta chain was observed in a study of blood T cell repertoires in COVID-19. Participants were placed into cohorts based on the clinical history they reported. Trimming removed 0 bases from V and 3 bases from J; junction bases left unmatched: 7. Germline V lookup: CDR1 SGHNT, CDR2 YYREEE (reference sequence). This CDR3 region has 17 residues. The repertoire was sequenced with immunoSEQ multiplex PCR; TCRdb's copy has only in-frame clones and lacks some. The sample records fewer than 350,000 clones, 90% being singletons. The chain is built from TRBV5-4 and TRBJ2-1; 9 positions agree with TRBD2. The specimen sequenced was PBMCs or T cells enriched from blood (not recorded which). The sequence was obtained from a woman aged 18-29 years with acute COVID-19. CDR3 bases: TGTGCCAGCAGCTTGGGGGCTAGCGGGACTCGCTACAATGAGCAGTTCTTC. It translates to CASSLGASGTRYNEQFF.